This T cell receptor (beta chain) was documented in a study of blood T cell repertoires in COVID-19. Study information: The study drew acute and convalescent COVID-19 samples from the United States, Italy and Spain. Sources were T cells, B-cell-depleted T cells, or PBMCs; the material itself was cDNA or gDNA.

This CDR3 comprises 18 residues. Looked up from germline, CDR1 is SGHAT and CDR2 is FQNNGV. J was trimmed by 1 base and V by 5 bases; bases with no gene match: 14. Authors' data handling: Estimation of nucleated cell counts was performed using reference gene primer amplification. Profiled with immunoSEQ multiplex PCR; TCRdb holds only in-frame clones, not every one. For V, J and clone size, that table is used; D and trimming come from the DNA. The repertoire holds under 70,000 clones, with 80% to 85% as singletons. The sequencing sample was made of peripheral blood. This chain connects TRBV11-2 to TRBJ2-5; 9 positions match TRBD1. This TCR derives from a woman older than 75 with acute or convalescent COVID-19. The CDR3 here is CASSRGQGTPLLQETQYF. CDR3 DNA sequence: TGTGCCAGCAGCCGGGGACAGGGAACCCCCTTACTCCAAGAGACCCAGTACTTC.